The 30 T cell receptor beta chains presented below share a single source sample, sequenced in a study of T cells in tuberculosis. Here immunoSEQ multiplex PCR was the method, and the copy in TCRdb shows in-frame clones only, minus some. The sample lists 30,000 to 45,000 clones, almost 95% occurring once. The sample consisted of PBMCs. The receptors derive from a donor aged 10 to 29 with latent tuberculosis or without tuberculosis infection. Some clones in this sample may be carry-over from other donors' samples.

The chain uses TRBV7-9 and TRBJ1-2; no reliable D call. CDR3 length: 16 residues. Between the trimmed V and J ends, which lost 1 base and 4 bases, there was a span of 16 bases. CDR1 and CDR2 from the germline V gene are SEHNR and FQNEAQ (reference sequence). DNA of the CDR3: TGTGCCAGCAGCTTAGGGTTTTCCTATGCCCCCTATGGCTACACCTTC. Amino acids: CASSLGFSYAPYGYTF.

The rearrangement links TRBV19 to TRBJ1-1; 7 bases are shared with TRBD1. V lost 5 bases, J lost 1 base, and 13 bases stayed unmatched. This CDR3 spans 17 amino acids. Germline CDR1 reads LNHDA; CDR2 reads SQIVND (reference sequence). In DNA form, the CDR3 reads TGTGCCAGTAGTCCAGGACAGGCGACAAAAACGAACACTGAAGCTTTCTTT. Translation: CASSPGQATKTNTEAFF.

The chain links TRBV4-1 to TRBJ1-2, with D maybe TRBD1 (5 bases). Germline V gene data show CDR1 as MGHRA and CDR2 as YSYEKL. V was clipped by 4 bases and J by 3 bases, with 15 bases between them. The CDR3 is 15 residues long. This chain's CDR3 is CASSPAPGRDYGYTF. The CDR3 coding sequence is TGCGCCAGCAGCCCGGCCCCCGGCAGGGACTATGGCTACACCTTC.

The gene calls are TRBV12-5 and TRBJ2-7; unclear D gene. Germline V gene sequence: CDR1 LGHNT, CDR2 FRNRAP. The CDR3 spans 13 residues. V lost 5 bases, J lost 1 base, and 9 bases lay in between. In DNA form, the CDR3 reads TGTGCTAGTGGTAAAGGAGAGTCCTACGAGCAGTACGTC. Its protein is CASGKGESYEQYV.

The chain recombines TRBV11-2 with TRBJ1-5; D is possibly TRBD1 (6 bases). Trimming stripped 5 bases from V and 2 bases from J, with 13 bases between. The CDR3 spans 15 residues. CDR1 and CDR2 from the germline V gene are SGHAT and FQNNGV. The CDR3 nucleotides read TGTGCCAGCAGCCTACAGGGTATCGGCAATCAGCCCCAGCATTTT. This gives the protein CASSLQGIGNQPQHF. The variable domain in full, completed from reference TRBV11-2 and TRBJ1-5, reads EAGVAQSPRYKIIEKRQSVAFWCNPISGHATLYWYQQILGQGPKLLIQFQNNGVVDDSQLPKDRFSAERLKGVDSTLKIQPAKLEDSAVYLCASSLQGIGNQPQHFGDGTRLSIL.

The chain uses TRBV2 and TRBJ1-2; D gene uncertain. This CDR3 has 13 amino acids. V was trimmed by 6 bases and J by 2 bases, leaving 10 bases between them. CDR1 and CDR2 from the germline V gene are SNHLY and FYNNEI. CDR3 protein: CASSEDWNYGYTF. The CDR3 DNA follows: TGTGCCAGCAGCGAGGACTGGAACTATGGCTACACCTTC.

The rearrangement joins TRBV12-5 to TRBJ1-1; 8 positions match TRBD1. Germline CDR1 is LGHNT and CDR2 is FRNRAP. Trimming removed 4 bases from V and 3 bases from J; junction bases left unmatched: 16. The CDR3 consists of 18 residues. DNA for the CDR3: TGTGCTAGTGGTTCACCCGGCCAGGGGGCAAAAGTCGACACTGAAGCTTTCTTT. As protein: CASGSPGQGAKVDTEAFF. Looking up the rest from reference TRBV12-5 and TRBJ1-1 gives the full variable domain: DARVTQTPRHKVTEMGQEVTMRCQPILGHNTVFWYRQTMMQGLELLAYFRNRAPLDDSGMPKDRFSAEMPDATLATLKIQPSEPRDSAVYFCASGSPGQGAKVDTEAFFGQGTRLTVV.

V and J are TRBV9 and TRBJ1-6, with 11 bases lining up with TRBD1. The CDR3 is 15 amino acids. V trimming: 0 bases; J trimming: 9 bases; junction bases outside the gene matches: 2. Germline-derived CDR1 and CDR2 are SGDLS and YYNGEE. The CDR3 reads CASSVEGQGVSPLHF. The CDR3 DNA follows: TGTGCCAGCAGCGTAGAGGGACAGGGGGTTTCACCCCTCCACTTT.

This clone was seen a handful of times. The chain couples TRBV19 to TRBJ2-3, with TRBD2 identical over 8 bases. The CDR3 is 15 residues long. Germline CDR1 LNHDA, CDR2 SQIVND (reference sequence). V lost 3 bases to trimming and J lost 1 base; unmatched junction nucleotides: 3. This chain's CDR3 is CASSMGSGGTDTQYF. The CDR3, as DNA: TGTGCCAGTAGTATGGGTAGCGGGGGCACAGATACGCAGTATTTT.

The genes are TRBV9 and TRBJ2-3, with D perhaps matching TRBD1 (6 bases). Trimming took 4 bases from V and 2 from J, leaving 11 bases between them. This CDR3 region has 14 residues. From germline, CDR1 is SGDLS and CDR2 YYNGEE. The CDR3 DNA follows: TGTGCCAGCAGCCCGGGACATTTCACAGATACGCAGTATTTT. It translates to CASSPGHFTDTQYF.

The J gene is TRBJ1-3, the V gene TRBV6-6, with D uncertain. The CDR3 sequence is 16 residues long. From germline, CDR1 is MNHNY and CDR2 SVGAGI (reference sequence). The germline V and J ends were trimmed by 2 bases and 3 bases, with 14 bases remaining between them. CDR3 DNA: TGTGCCAGCAGTTACAGCCCAGGCTCGCTTGGAAACACCATATATTTT. It encodes CASSYSPGSLGNTIYF.

The rearrangement joins TRBV4-2 to TRBJ1-1, with D unclear. This CDR3 has 15 amino acids. Trimming shortened V by 1 base and J by 1 base, and 10 bases separated the two germline ends. Germline CDR1 and CDR2: LGHNA and YNFKEQ. For the CDR3, the DNA is TGTGCCAGCAGCCAAGTTTCAGAATGGAACACTGAAGCTTTCTTT. Protein product: CASSQVSEWNTEAFF.

This chain joins TRBV28 and TRBJ1-5; TRBD1 matches at 7 bases. The germline CDR1 and CDR2 sequences are MDHEN and SYDVKM. This CDR3 has 13 residues. Trimming took 5 bases from V and 4 from J; bases not matched to a gene: 2. The CDR3 sequence: CASSGTVNQPQHF. In DNA, the CDR3 is TGTGCCAGCAGTGGGACAGTAAATCAGCCCCAGCATTTT.

This chain links TRBV7-9 with TRBJ1-2; D might be TRBD1 (6 bases). Germline-derived CDR1 and CDR2 are SEHNR and FQNEAQ (reference sequence). There are 14 residues in the CDR3. V was cut by 5 bases and J by 2 bases, with 12 bases left in between. CDR3 sequence reads: CASSPGQYNYGYTF. In nucleotides, the CDR3 is TGTGCCAGCAGCCCCGGACAGTACAACTATGGCTACACCTTC. Looking up the rest from reference TRBV7-9 and TRBJ1-2 gives the full variable domain: DTGVSQNPRHKITKRGQNVTFRCDPISEHNRLYWYRQTLGQGPEFLTYFQNEAQLEKSRLLSDRFSAERPKGSFSTLEIQRTEQGDSAMYLCASSPGQYNYGYTFGSGTRLTVV.

This chain links TRBV2 with TRBJ2-1; D perhaps matches TRBD2 (6 bases). The germline V and J ends were trimmed by 6 bases and 6 bases, with 18 bases remaining between them. The CDR3 has 15 residues. CDR1 and CDR2 (germline): SNHLY, FYNNEI. CDR3 sequence reads: CASRGGRTTANEQFF. The CDR3 DNA reads TGTGCCAGCAGGGGGGGACGGACGACCGCCAATGAGCAGTTCTTC.

The chain joins TRBV6-6 to TRBJ1-2; D is perhaps TRBD1 (5 bases). Trimming took off 6 bases at V and 8 bases at J, with 22 bases between the two ends. Germline CDR1 is MNHNY and CDR2 is SVGAGI (reference sequence). There are 15 residues in the CDR3. The CDR3 is CASSPRGRANLGYTF. The CDR3 nucleotides read TGTGCCAGCAGCCCGCGGGGCAGGGCCAATCTGGGCTACACCTTC.

The rearrangement links TRBV6-5 to TRBJ2-1; D gene ambiguous. CDR3 size: 11 residues. CDR1 is MNHEY and CDR2 is SVGAGI in the germline V gene. V was trimmed by 4 bases and J by 9 bases, leaving 7 bases between them. The CDR3 here is CASSSLGEQFF. The CDR3 coding sequence is TGTGCCAGCAGTTCCCTCGGTGAGCAGTTCTTC.

The V call is TRBV6-5, the J call TRBJ2-5; a possible D gene is TRBD2 (6 bases). V gave up 6 bases and J gave up 2 bases, with 16 bases separating them. Germline loops: CDR1 MNHEY, CDR2 SVGAGI. This CDR3 comprises 15 residues. The CDR3 sequence: CASSLSGQGQETQYF. The CDR3 bases are TGTGCCAGCAGCCTCAGCGGGCAGGGACAAGAGACCCAGTACTTC.

The gene calls are TRBV7-8 and TRBJ2-1; TRBD1 might be the D (6 bases). The length of the CDR3 is 16 residues. Germline assignment: CDR1 SGHVS and CDR2 FQNEAQ. Trimming left V 1 base short and J 2 bases short, with 12 bases between. CDR3 region: CASSLDRANAYNEQFF. CDR3 nucleotide sequence: TGTGCCAGCAGCTTAGACAGGGCCAACGCCTACAATGAGCAGTTCTTC.

This sequence joins TRBV2 and TRBJ2-7, with D perhaps matching TRBD1 (6 bases). CDR1 and CDR2 from the germline V gene are SNHLY and FYNNEI. This CDR3 has 14 residues. The V end was cut by 3 bases, the J end by 3 bases, with 12 bases between. CDR3: CASSELSRGYEQYF. In DNA, the CDR3 is TGTGCCAGCAGTGAGCTTTCCAGGGGCTACGAGCAGTACTTC.

The chain uses TRBV6-5 and TRBJ2-7, with D possibly matching TRBD1 (6 bases). The V and J ends lost 6 bases and 2 bases respectively, with 11 bases between them. Germline V lookup: CDR1 MNHEY, CDR2 SVGAGI. CDR3 length: 13 residues. CDR3 residues: CASSSGTTYEQYF. CDR3 bases: TGTGCCAGCAGCTCCGGGACAACCTACGAGCAGTACTTC.

The chain links TRBV7-2 to TRBJ1-2; D is ambiguous. The V gene lost 2 bases and the J gene lost 4 bases, with 20 bases spanning the gap. The length of the CDR3 is 17 residues. The V gene's germline CDR1 is SGHTA and CDR2 FQGNSA. CDR3 protein: CASSLQLRAQRGYGYTF. DNA of the CDR3: TGTGCCAGCAGCTTACAGTTGCGTGCACAAAGAGGCTATGGCTACACCTTC.

The gene calls are TRBV4-1 and TRBJ1-2; TRBD1 might be the D (6 bases). Germline loops: CDR1 MGHRA, CDR2 YSYEKL. This CDR3 region has 14 residues. V lost 3 bases, J lost 5 bases, and 13 bases lay in between. CDR3 sequence: CASSQPTGTYGYTF. The CDR3, as DNA: TGCGCCAGCAGCCAGCCGACAGGAACTTATGGCTACACCTTC.

The V call is TRBV7-8, the J call TRBJ1-3; D remains ambiguous. CDR3 size: 18 residues. Trimming removed 6 bases at V and 1 base at J, with 22 bases between. Germline V lookup: CDR1 SGHVS, CDR2 FQNEAQ. CDR3 coding DNA: TGTGCCAGCAGTTTGACTAGCCTCCTAGGGAAGTCTGGAAACACCATATATTTT. Amino acid sequence: CASSLTSLLGKSGNTIYF.

The chain couples TRBV5-1 to TRBJ1-1; 8 nucleotides line up with TRBD1. The germline V gene encodes CDR1 SGHRS and CDR2 YFSETQ. V was clipped by 2 bases and J by 11 bases; unmatched bases: 5. The CDR3 extends over 12 amino acids. CDR3 loop: CASSLSGGDAFF. The CDR3 bases are TGCGCCAGCAGCTTATCAGGGGGCGATGCTTTCTTT.

CDR3 sequence (DNA): TGTGCCAGCAGCCCACGGGACAGAACCTTTAGCAATCAGCCCCAGCATTTT. This gives the protein CASSPRDRTFSNQPQHF. The V call is TRBV7-9, the J call TRBJ1-5, with 7 bases identical to TRBD1. The CDR3 length is 17 residues. Germline loops: CDR1 SEHNR, CDR2 FQNEAQ (reference sequence). Trimming took 5 bases from V and 0 from J; bases not matched to a gene: 10.

The chain employs TRBV4-3 and TRBJ2-7; D may be TRBD2 (6 bases). V was clipped by 1 base and J by 2 bases, with 15 bases between them. The germline gives CDR1 LGHNA, CDR2 YSLEER. CDR3 length: 16 amino acids. The CDR3 sequence is CASSQVRGGATYEQYF. As DNA, the CDR3 is TGCGCCAGCAGCCAAGTTCGCGGCGGGGCAACCTACGAGCAGTACTTC.

The chain combines TRBV7-2 with TRBJ1-1; maybe TRBD1 (6 bases). V lost 4 bases and J 0 bases, leaving 9 bases between the germline ends. The CDR3 has 14 amino acids. The germline V gene encodes CDR1 SGHTA and CDR2 FQGNSA. CDR3 residues: CASSSQGMNTEAFF. The CDR3 DNA reads as TGTGCCAGCAGCTCACAGGGCATGAACACTGAAGCTTTCTTT. The whole variable domain, filled in from reference TRBV7-2 and TRBJ1-1, reads GAGVSQSPSNKVTEKGKDVELRCDPISGHTALYWYRQSLGQGLEFLIYFQGNSAPDKSGLPSDRFSAERTGGSVSTLTIQRTQQEDSAVYLCASSSQGMNTEAFFGQGTRLTVV.

The chain is built from TRBV5-8 and TRBJ2-1; TRBD1 might be the D (6 bases). CDR3 length: 16 residues. Per germline, CDR1 SGHTS and CDR2 YDEGEE. V was trimmed by 1 base and J by 6 bases, leaving 17 bases between them. The CDR3 coding sequence is TGTGCCAGCAGCTTGCTTACAGGGATAACGGCCAATGAGCAGTTCTTC. Protein product: CASSLLTGITANEQFF. Together with reference TRBV5-8 and TRBJ2-1, the CDR3 gives the full variable domain: EAGVTQSPTHLIKTRGQQATLRCSPISGHTSVYWYQQALGLGLQFLLWYDEGEERNRGNFPPRFSGRQFPNYSSELNVNALELEDSALYLCASSLLTGITANEQFFGPGTRLTVL.

The genes are TRBV27 and TRBJ2-2; TRBD1 matches at 9 bases. The germline CDR1 and CDR2 sequences are MNHEY and SMNVEV (reference sequence). The CDR3 is 15 residues long. With V trimmed by 4 bases and J by 5 bases, 5 bases remained unmatched. The CDR3, as DNA: TGTGCCAGCAGTTGGACAGGGGAATCGACCGGGGAGCTGTTTTTT. It yields the protein CASSWTGESTGELFF.